This T cell receptor (beta chain) appears in the sequencing data of a study of T cell responses to AZD1222 COVID-19 vaccine. V lost 8 bases, J lost 5 bases, and 8 bases stayed unmatched. CDR3 length: 15 amino acids. Germline-derived CDR1 and CDR2 are SNHLY and FYNNEI. Sequenced by immunoSEQ multiplex PCR; TCRdb stores in-frame clones only, minus some. Of 150,000 to 200,000 clones detected, roughly 87% appear once; the ten largest clones hold 2.6%. This TCR was sampled from an adult in good health. The chain has TRBV2 and TRBJ2-1; 11 bases are shared with TRBD2. Specimen: peripheral blood, collected on day 0 of AZD1222 vaccination. The CDR3, as DNA: TGTGCCAGCGGGATGACTAGCGGGATTCACAATGAGCAGTTCTTC. It encodes CASGMTSGIHNEQFF.